This TCR beta chain was recorded in a study of T cell responses to AZD1222 COVID-19 vaccine (dated by TCRdb to 2020 to 2022). About the investigation overall: TCR sequencing covered 233 trial participants: 207 given two doses of AZD1222 and 26 given two doses of MenACWY control vaccine. Trial participants were enrolled into age subgroups of 18-55, 56-69 and 70-plus years, which contained 148, 28 and 57 TCR-sequenced participants, respectively.

The CDR3 regions of human TCRbeta chains were subjected to immunosequencing. The authors' pipeline ran thus. TCRs in the repertoires were matched against a reference library of SARS-CoV-2-specific TCRs that had been generated with the MIRA antigen-specificity platform. Breadth was defined as the fraction of unique TCRs that were SARS-CoV-2-associated, and depth was defined as the fraction of total T cells that were SARS-CoV-2-associated. Each spike-specific TCR was assigned to its reactive spike region and to a CD4 or CD8 class using the MIRA data. Log10-transformed breadth and depth values were compared by one-way ANOVA with Sidak's multiple comparisons tests. The clones in this table, taken by TCRdb from immuneACCESS, are in-frame only. Not every clone is retained; where verified, under half of the shortfall comes from an unresolved V gene, and the cause of the rest is unknown. That table furnishes V, J and clone size, whereas the DNA furnished D and trimming. The sample table records 100,000 to 150,000 clones; approximately 91% of these occur just once. Less than 2% of the sample rests with the top ten.

CDR1 SGHTA and CDR2 FQGTGA were looked up in the germline V gene. The CDR3 goes from the cysteine to the phenylalanine over 16 residues. Left in the record is the CDR3 DNA by itself, 48 bases read in frame from the first base. After removal of 2 bases from V and 7 bases from J, the junction retains 9 bases not matched to a gene. The intended sense of this specimen's time point label: about 28 days (+/-7) after the second vaccine dose. Because spike-specific TCR depth and breadth did not differ between the two schedules, AZD1222 recipients who got a second dose at roughly 4 weeks were pooled with those who got a second dose at roughly 12 weeks. Vaccinee samples were obtained from the UK trials COV001 and COV002, which included a single-blind randomized controlled phase 2/3 trial of AZD1222 (ChAdOx1 nCoV-19) in healthy adults. For TCRbeta chain sequencing, PBMC samples were collected from trial participants at day 0 and at day 28 after the second dose.

The study at large found these results: A significant rise in spike-specific TCR breadth and depth was observed after two AZD1222 doses relative to day 0 and relative to MenACWY recipients. Reportedly, almost half of the unique spike-specific TCRs recognized epitopes lying outside the regions that are mutated in the B.1.351 and B.1.1.7 variants. CD4 TCRs associated with the vaccine covered the entire spike protein, and the dominant responses were in regions 160-218 and 743-854. Participants were mostly white British and included more females than males, and it was suggested by the authors that clonal diversity may have been underestimated. Conclusions about previously exposed vaccinees are limited because only six or seven AZD1222 recipients were SARS-CoV-2 seropositive at baseline. Because no samples from the day 14 peak response were available, repertoires could be characterized only after the peak T cell response. The 56-69-year group was small, and its depth increase did not reach significance, likely because of low power.

A word on this clone: The antigen it binds to is not known. Base quality data are lacking; no much larger clone is found one base away.

The rearranged chain carries TRBV7-3 and TRBJ2-2; 8 junctional bases match TRBD1. This receptor was obtained from an adult who received the AZD1222 COVID-19 vaccine. The sample consisted of peripheral blood, taken 28 days after the second AZD1222 dose. The CDR3 is CASSLWGQGAVGELFF. The nucleotide sequence is TGTGCCAGCAGCTTATGGGGTCAGGGGGCAGTCGGGGAGCTGTTTTTT.